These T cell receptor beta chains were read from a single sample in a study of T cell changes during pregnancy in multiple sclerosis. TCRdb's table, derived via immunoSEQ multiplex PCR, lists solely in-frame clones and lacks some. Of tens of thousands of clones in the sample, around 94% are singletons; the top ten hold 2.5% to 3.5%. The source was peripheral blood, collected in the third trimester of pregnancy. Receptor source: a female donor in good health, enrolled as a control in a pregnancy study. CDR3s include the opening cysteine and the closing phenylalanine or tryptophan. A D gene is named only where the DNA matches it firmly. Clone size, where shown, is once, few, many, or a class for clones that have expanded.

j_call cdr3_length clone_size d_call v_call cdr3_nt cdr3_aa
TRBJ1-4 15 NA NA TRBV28 TGTGCCAGCAGTTTAGATATCGGTTTTAATGAAAAACTGTTTTTT CASSLDIGFNEKLFF
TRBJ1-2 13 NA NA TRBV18 TGTGCCAGCTCACCTAGCGCAGATAATGGCTACACCTTC CASSPSADNGYTF
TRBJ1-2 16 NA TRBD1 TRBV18 TGTGCCAGCTCCCCAACTTCGGACAGGGTAGCCTATGGCTACACCTTC CASSPTSDRVAYGYTF
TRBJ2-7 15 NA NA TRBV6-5 TGTGCCAGCACCTCCGGGTTGCAGGGGTTCTACGAGCAGTACTTC CASTSGLQGFYEQYF
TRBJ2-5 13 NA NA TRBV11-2 TGTGCCAGCAGCTTAGATCGAAGCGGATATATATACTTC CASSLDRSGYIYF
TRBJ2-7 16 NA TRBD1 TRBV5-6 TGTGCCAGCAGCTTGGAGGGGACAGGTAGGGGATACGAGCAGTACTTC CASSLEGTGRGYEQYF
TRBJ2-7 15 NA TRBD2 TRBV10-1 TGCGCCAGCAGTACTTTAGCGGGGGGGAACTACGAGCAGTACTTC CASSTLAGGNYEQYF
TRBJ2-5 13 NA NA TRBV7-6 TGTGCCAGCAGCTCCCTCAGGGGAGAGACCCAGTACTTC CASSSLRGETQYF
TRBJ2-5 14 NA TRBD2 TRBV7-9 TGTGCCAGCACCCGGGAGGTCGAGGGGGAGACCCAGTACTTC CASTREVEGETQYF
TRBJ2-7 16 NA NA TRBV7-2 TGTGCCAGCAGCTTAGCGGGGGGTGCGCGATTCTACGAGCAGTACTTC CASSLAGGARFYEQYF
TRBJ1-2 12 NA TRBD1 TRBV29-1 TGCAGCGGGGGGACAGGGGGCTATGGCTACACCTTC CSGGTGGYGYTF
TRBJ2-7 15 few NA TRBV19 TGTGCCAGTAGTTCGTCAACTAGCCCCCCGGACGAGCAGTACTTC CASSSSTSPPDEQYF
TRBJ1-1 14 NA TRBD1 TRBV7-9 TGTGCCAGCAGCCTACAGGGGGGAAACACTGAAGCTTTCTTT CASSLQGGNTEAFF
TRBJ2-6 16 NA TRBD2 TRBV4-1 TGCGCCAGCAGCCAAGTCCGGGGGGAAGGGGCCAACGTCCTGACTTTC CASSQVRGEGANVLTF
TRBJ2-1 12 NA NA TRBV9 TGTGCCAGCAGCGCCAGGAGGGGTGAGCAGTTCTTC CASSARRGEQFF
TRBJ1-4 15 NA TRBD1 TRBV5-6 TGTGCCAGCAGCTTACAGGGGTGGGATAATGAAAAACTGTTTTTT CASSLQGWDNEKLFF
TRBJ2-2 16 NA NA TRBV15 TGTGCCACCAGCAGAGATCACGGAGCGAACACCGGGGAGCTGTTTTTT CATSRDHGANTGELFF
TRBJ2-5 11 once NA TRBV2 TGTGCCAGCAGCGTCCAAGAGACCCAGTACTTC CASSVQETQYF
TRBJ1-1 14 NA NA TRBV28 TGTGCCAGCAGGGGGGGGACCCTGAACACTGAAGCTTTCTTT CASRGGTLNTEAFF
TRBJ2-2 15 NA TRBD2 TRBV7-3 TGTGCCAGCAGCTTAATGGGACTAGCAGCCGGGGAGCTGTTTTTT CASSLMGLAAGELFF
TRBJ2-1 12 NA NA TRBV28 TGTGCCAGCAGTTTGGCCGGGAGAAGGCAGTTCTTC CASSLAGRRQFF
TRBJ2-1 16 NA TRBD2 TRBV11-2 TGTGCCAGCAGCTACACTAGCGGGGGGGCCTTGAATGAGCAGTTCTTC CASSYTSGGALNEQFF
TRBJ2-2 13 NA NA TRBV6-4 TGTGCCAGCAGTGACAGGGGAACCGGGGAGCTGTTTTTT CASSDRGTGELFF
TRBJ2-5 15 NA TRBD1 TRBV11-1 TGTGCCAGCAGCCGGGACAGGGGGGTCCAAGAGACCCAGTACTTC CASSRDRGVQETQYF
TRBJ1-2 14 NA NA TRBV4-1 TGCGCCAGCAGCCAACCGACAGTAGACTATGGCTACACCTTC CASSQPTVDYGYTF
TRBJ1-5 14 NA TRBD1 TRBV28 TGTGCCAGCAACGGACAGGTTAGCAATCAGCCCCAGCATTTT CASNGQVSNQPQHF
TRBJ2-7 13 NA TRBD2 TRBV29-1 TGCAGCGTTGATGGCGCGGGAGGCGGGGAGCAGTACTTC CSVDGAGGGEQYF
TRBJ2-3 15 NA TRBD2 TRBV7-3 TGTGCCAGCAGCTTACCGACTAGCGGGATAGATACGCAGTATTTT CASSLPTSGIDTQYF
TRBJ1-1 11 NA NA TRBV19 TGTGCCAGTAGTCTCCAGACTGAAGCTTTCTTT CASSLQTEAFF
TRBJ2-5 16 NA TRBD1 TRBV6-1 TGTGCCAGCAGTGAAGGTTCAGGGGGTGGTCGGGAGACCCAGTACTTC CASSEGSGGGRETQYF
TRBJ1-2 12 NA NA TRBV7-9 TGTGCCAGCAGCTTTTCCCAGGGAACTTACACCTTC CASSFSQGTYTF
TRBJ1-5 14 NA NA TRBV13 TGTGCCAGCAGCTTAGGACGGACTAATCAGCCCCAGCATTTT CASSLGRTNQPQHF
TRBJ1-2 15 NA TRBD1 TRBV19 TGTGCCAGTAGTCCCCGGGACAGGTTAAGCCTTGGCTACACCTTC CASSPRDRLSLGYTF
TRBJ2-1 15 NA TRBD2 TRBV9 TGTGCCAGCAGCGTCCTCATAGCGGGAGGCAATGAGCAGTTCTTC CASSVLIAGGNEQFF
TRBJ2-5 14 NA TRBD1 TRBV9 TGTGCCAGCAGCGTAGAGGGACAGTCGGAGACCCAGTACTTC CASSVEGQSETQYF
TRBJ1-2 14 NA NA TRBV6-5 TGTGCCAGCGGGGAGGGTACGGCTAACTATGGCTACACCTTC CASGEGTANYGYTF
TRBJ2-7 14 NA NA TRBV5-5 TGTGCCAGCAGATTAAGGACAGAGTCCTACGAGCAGTACTTC CASRLRTESYEQYF
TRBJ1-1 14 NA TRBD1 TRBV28 TGTGCCAGCAGTAACCCGGGACAGGGAAGCGAAGCTTTCTTT CASSNPGQGSEAFF
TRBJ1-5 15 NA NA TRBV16 TGTGCCAGCAGCTCCTCGGAGGACAGCAATCAGCCCCAGCATTTT CASSSSEDSNQPQHF
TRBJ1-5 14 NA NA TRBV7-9 TGTGCCAGCAGCTTAGACGGGTTCAATCAGCCCCAGCATTTT CASSLDGFNQPQHF
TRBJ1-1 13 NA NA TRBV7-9 TGTGCCAGCAGCTTACCAGGTAGTACTGAAGCTTTCTTT CASSLPGSTEAFF
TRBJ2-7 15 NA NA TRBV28 TGTGCCAGCAGTTTAACAGGGTCAGGGTCCTACGAGCAGTACTTC CASSLTGSGSYEQYF
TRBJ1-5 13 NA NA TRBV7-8 TGTGCCAGCAGCTTGGGGGCTAGACAGCCCCAGCATTTT CASSLGARQPQHF
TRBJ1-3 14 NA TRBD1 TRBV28 TGTGCCAGCAGCCTTACTTACAGGGGAACGGCCATATATTTT CASSLTYRGTAIYF
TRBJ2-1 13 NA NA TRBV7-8 TGTGCCAGCAGCTTCTTGAGAGACAATGAGCAGTTCTTC CASSFLRDNEQFF
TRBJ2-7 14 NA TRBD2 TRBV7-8 TGTGCCAGCAGCCCGGGGGGAGCTTACTACGAGCAGTACTTC CASSPGGAYYEQYF
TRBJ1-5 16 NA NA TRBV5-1 TGCGCCAGCAGCCCCGACCGACTGGGAGGGAATCAGCCCCAGCATTTT CASSPDRLGGNQPQHF
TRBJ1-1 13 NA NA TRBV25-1 TGTGCCAGCAGTGATCCCCTAGGTCCAGAAGCTTTCTTT CASSDPLGPEAFF
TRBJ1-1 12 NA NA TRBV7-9 TGTGCCAGCAGCCCCCCGAGGAGTGAAGCTTTCTTT CASSPPRSEAFF
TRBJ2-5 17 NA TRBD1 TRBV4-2 TGTGCCAGCAGCCAAGGGGGATCCGGGACAGGGGACGAGACCCAGTACTTC CASSQGGSGTGDETQYF
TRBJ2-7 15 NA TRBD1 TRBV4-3 TGCGCCAGCAGCCTCGGGACAGGGGGCCCCAGGCCCGAGTACTTC CASSLGTGGPRPEYF
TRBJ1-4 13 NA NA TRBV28 TGTGCCAGCAGTTTCGGACATAATGAAAAACTGTTTTTT CASSFGHNEKLFF
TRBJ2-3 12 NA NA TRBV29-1 TGCAGCGGTTATAGCAGCCCAGATACGCAGTATTTT CSGYSSPDTQYF
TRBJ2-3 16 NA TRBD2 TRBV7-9 TGTGCCAGCAGCTTACTGGCGGGGGGTCCCACAGATACGCAGTATTTT CASSLLAGGPTDTQYF
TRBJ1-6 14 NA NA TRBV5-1 TGCGCCAGCAGCTTGCAGGGAGGTAGTTCACCCCTCCACTTT CASSLQGGSSPLHF